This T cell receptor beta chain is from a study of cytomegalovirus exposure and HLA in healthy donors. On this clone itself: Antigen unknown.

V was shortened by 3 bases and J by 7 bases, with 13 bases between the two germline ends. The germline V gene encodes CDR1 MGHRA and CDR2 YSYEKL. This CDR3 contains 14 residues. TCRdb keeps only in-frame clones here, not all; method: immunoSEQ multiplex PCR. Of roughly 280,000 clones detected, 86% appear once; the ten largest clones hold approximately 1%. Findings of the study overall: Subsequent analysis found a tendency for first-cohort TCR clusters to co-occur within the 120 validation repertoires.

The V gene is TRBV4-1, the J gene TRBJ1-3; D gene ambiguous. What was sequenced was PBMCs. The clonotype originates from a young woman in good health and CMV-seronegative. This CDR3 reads CASSQDLTGNTIYF. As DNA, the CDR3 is TGCGCCAGCAGCCAGGACCTCACGGGGAACACCATATATTTT.